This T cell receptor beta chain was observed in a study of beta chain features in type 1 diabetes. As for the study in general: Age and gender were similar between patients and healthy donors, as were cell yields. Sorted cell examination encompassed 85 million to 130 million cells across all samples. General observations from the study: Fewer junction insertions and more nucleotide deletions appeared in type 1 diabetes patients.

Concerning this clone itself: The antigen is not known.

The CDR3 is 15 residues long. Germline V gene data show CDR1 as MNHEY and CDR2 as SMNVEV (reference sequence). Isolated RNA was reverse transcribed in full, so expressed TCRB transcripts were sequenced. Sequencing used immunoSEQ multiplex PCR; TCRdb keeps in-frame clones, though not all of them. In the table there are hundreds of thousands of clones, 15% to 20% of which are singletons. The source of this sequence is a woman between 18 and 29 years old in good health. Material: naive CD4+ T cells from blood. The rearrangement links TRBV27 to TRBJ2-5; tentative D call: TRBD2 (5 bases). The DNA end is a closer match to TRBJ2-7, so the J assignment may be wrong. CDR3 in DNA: TGTGCCAGCAGGGTCTTTTTCAGCGGATCCTACGAGCAGTACTTC. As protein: CASRVFFSGSYEQYF.